A single sample is the source of the 9 T cell receptor beta chains below, sequenced in a study of cytomegalovirus exposure and HLA in healthy donors. 60 Vbeta and 13 Jbeta primers were used in PCR. Profiling relied on immunoSEQ multiplex PCR, and the TCRdb table lists in-frame clones only, not all of them. This table has over 100,000 clones, roughly 80% appearing once. The sample was PBMCs. The receptor source for this set is a woman under 40 in good health and CMV-seropositive.

CDR3 loop: CATSRDASQGEQYF. CDR3 sequence (DNA): TGTGCCACCAGCAGAGATGCCTCTCAGGGGGAGCAGTACTTC. V gene TRBV15 combines with J gene TRBJ2-5; TRBD1 matches 7 bases. Germline CDR1 is LNHNV and CDR2 is YYDKDF (reference sequence). The CDR3 totals 14 residues. Trimming removed 0 bases from V and 11 bases from J; junction bases left unmatched: 9. Using reference TRBV15 and TRBJ2-5 for the parts outside the CDR3, the full variable domain is DAMVIQNPRYQVTQFGKPVTLSCSQTLNHNVMYWYQQKSSQAPKLLFHYYDKDFNNEADTPDNFQSRRPNTSFCFLDIRSPGLGDTAMYLCATSRDASQGEQYFGPGTRLLVL.

The rearrangement joins TRBV6-5 to TRBJ1-2; tentatively, D is TRBD1 (6 bases). The CDR3 consists of 15 residues. Trimming shortened V by 6 bases and J by 1 base, and 15 bases separated the two germline ends. Germline V gives CDR1 MNHEY, CDR2 SVGAGI. The CDR3, as DNA: TGTGCCAGCAGCAGGGAGAGGGGGGGTAACTATGGCTACACCTTC. Amino acids: CASSRERGGNYGYTF.

The chain recombines TRBV7-3 with TRBJ2-3; 7 positions match TRBD2. Germline values: CDR1 SGHTA, CDR2 FQGTGA. The CDR3 covers 14 residues. V trimming: 2 bases; J trimming: 2 bases; junction bases outside the gene matches: 1. The CDR3, as DNA: TGTGCCAGCAGCTTAGAGCGGGACACAGATACGCAGTATTTT. It encodes CASSLERDTDTQYF.

This chain links TRBV4-2 with TRBJ1-6; 7 nucleotides agree with TRBD1. The V and J ends lost 4 bases and 6 bases, in that order; junction bases with no gene match: 6. Germline CDR1 and CDR2: LGHNA and YNFKEQ. The CDR3 consists of 15 residues. This CDR3 is CASSRDTGVNSPLHF. The CDR3 DNA is TGTGCCAGCAGCCGGGACACAGGGGTTAATTCACCCCTCCACTTT.

The chain is built from TRBV16 and TRBJ1-2, with D tentatively TRBD1 (5 bases). Germline lookup yields CDR1 KGHSY and CDR2 FQNENV. The CDR3 is made up of 14 amino acids. Trimming cost V 1 base and J 6 bases, with 12 bases left between them. CDR3 amino acids: CASSQYAGLDGYTF. The CDR3 DNA sequence: TGTGCCAGCAGCCAATACGCAGGGTTGGATGGCTACACCTTC.

The chain employs TRBV20-1 and TRBJ1-5, with TRBD1 identical over 10 bases. The V gene end was trimmed by 6 bases and the J gene end by 13 bases; junction bases not matched to a gene: 3. This CDR3 contains 10 residues. Germline CDR1 reads DFQATT; CDR2 reads SNEGSKA (reference sequence). CDR3 in DNA: TGCAGTGCGGGGGACAGGGGACAGCATTTT. It specifies CSAGDRGQHF.

This clone came up once. This chain connects TRBV9 to TRBJ1-4; 7 nucleotides align to TRBD1. With V trimmed by 0 bases and J by 4 bases, 6 bases remained unmatched. The CDR3 is made up of 16 amino acids. Germline CDR1 and CDR2: SGDLS and YYNGEE. The CDR3 region has the DNA TGTGCCAGCAGCGTAGGGGACAGCACTCGTAATGAAAAACTGTTTTTT. Its translation: CASSVGDSTRNEKLFF.

In this sample, this clone turned up a few times. The chain recombines TRBV11-2 with TRBJ2-5; the D is unclear. This CDR3 has 15 residues. The V gene lost 3 bases and the J gene lost 1 base, with 12 bases spanning the gap. Germline V gene data show CDR1 as SGHAT and CDR2 as FQNNGV. The CDR3 DNA follows: TGTGCCAGCAGCTTTCTTATCAGTCCCCAAGAGACCCAGTACTTC. Translating it yields CASSFLISPQETQYF. Full variable domain (outside the CDR3, taken from reference TRBV11-2 and TRBJ2-5): EAGVAQSPRYKIIEKRQSVAFWCNPISGHATLYWYQQILGQGPKLLIQFQNNGVVDDSQLPKDRFSAERLKGVDSTLKIQPAKLEDSAVYLCASSFLISPQETQYFGPGTRLLVL.

The chain has TRBV6-1 and TRBJ1-6; D gene unclear. Trimming stripped 8 bases from V and 9 bases from J, with 14 bases between. This CDR3 is built from 13 residues. CDR1 MNHNS and CDR2 SASEGT come from the germline V gene. For the CDR3, the DNA is TGTGCCAGCCGAAGGGAGTGGGTTTCACCCCTCCACTTT. Residues: CASRREWVSPLHF.